A single sample is the source of the 29 T cell receptor beta chains below, sequenced in a study of response to subunit inactivated influenza vaccine. TCRdb reprocessed the RT-PCR reads via MiXCR and lists one record per CDR3 protein. This table holds about 500,000 distinct CDR3 sequences, approximately 15% found once. This sample comprised CD4+ T cells sorted from PBMCs, obtained 23 months after vaccination. These receptors all stem from a man aged 45-69 years who received an inactivated influenza vaccine.

V usage is TRBV20-1 and J usage is TRBJ2-2, with TRBD1 identical over 8 bases. CDR3 length equals 16 residues. The germline V gene encodes CDR1 DFQATT and CDR2 SNEGSKA (reference sequence). The ends lost 2 bases at V and 0 bases at J; junction bases unmatched: 5. Here the CDR3 reads CSARRTGRPNTGELFF. For the CDR3, the DNA is TGCAGTGCTAGAAGGACAGGGAGGCCGAACACCGGGGAGCTGTTTTTT.

The rearrangement uses TRBV2 and TRBJ2-7; possible D gene TRBD2, 5 bases. The germline V gene has CDR1 SNHLY and CDR2 FYNNEI. The CDR3 runs to 15 residues. The V and J ends lost 5 bases and 2 bases respectively, with 16 bases between them. CDR3 sequence (DNA): TGTGCCAGCAGTCATCGGACTGCGGACCCCTACGAGCAGTACTTC. It translates to CASSHRTADPYEQYF.

This clonotype was counted ten times or more. This chain links TRBV18 with TRBJ2-5, with TRBD1 matching 9 bases. This CDR3 spans 15 amino acids. Germline V gene sequence: CDR1 KGHSH, CDR2 LQKENI. V lost 6 bases to trimming and J lost 1 base; unmatched junction nucleotides: 6. The CDR3 loop reads CASSLGTGLQETQYF. CDR3 nucleotides: TGTGCCAGCTCGCTCGGGACAGGGCTCCAAGAGACCCAGTACTTC.

Only a few counts were recorded for this clonotype. The chain is built from TRBV24-1 and TRBJ2-1; weak D call: TRBD1 (6 bases). The CDR3 runs 14 residues. Trimming cost V 4 bases and J 9 bases, with 15 bases left between them. Germline CDR1 reads KGHDR; CDR2 reads SFDVKD. CDR3 coding DNA: TGTGCCACCAGTGAAGACACAGGGATCAGTGAGCAGTTCTTC. Translating it yields CATSEDTGISEQFF.

The J gene is TRBJ2-3, the V gene TRBV28; D may be TRBD1 (5 bases). V lost 4 bases and J 1 base, leaving 12 bases between the germline ends. The CDR3 has 15 residues. Germline V gene sequence: CDR1 MDHEN, CDR2 SYDVKM. CDR3 in amino acids: CASSYAGRGTDTQYF. In DNA form, the CDR3 reads TGTGCCAGCAGTTATGCTGGCAGGGGCACAGATACGCAGTATTTT.

The chain is built from TRBV6-1 and TRBJ2-2; TRBD1 matches at 8 bases. V lost 7 bases to trimming and J lost 3 bases; unmatched junction nucleotides: 7. Germline-derived CDR1 and CDR2 are MNHNS and SASEGT. There are 15 residues in the CDR3. The CDR3 nucleotides are TGTGCCAGCACCCCAACAGGGGGATACACCGGGGAGCTGTTTTTT. Translation: CASTPTGGYTGELFF.

The chain is built from TRBV20-1 and TRBJ2-7, with no clear D. Germline V CDR1 and CDR2: DFQATT, SNEGSKA (reference sequence). CDR3 size: 12 residues. The V gene lost 3 bases and the J gene lost 2 bases, with 8 bases spanning the gap. The CDR3 here is CSASSPTYEQYF. The DNA of the CDR3 is TGCAGTGCTAGTTCCCCTACCTACGAGCAGTACTTC.

The genes are TRBV5-4 and TRBJ2-2; possible D gene TRBD2, 6 bases. The CDR3 covers 16 residues. In germline, CDR1 is SGHNT, CDR2 YYREEE (reference sequence). V lost 4 bases, J lost 0 bases, and 13 bases lay in between. CDR3 coding DNA: TGTGCCAGCAGCGGAGGGCTGGGGACGAACACCGGGGAGCTGTTTTTT. It yields the protein CASSGGLGTNTGELFF.

This clonotype turned up a few times. The rearrangement links TRBV14 to TRBJ2-5, with 7 bases identical to TRBD1. The CDR3 covers 15 residues. Germline V gene data show CDR1 as SGHDN and CDR2 as FVKESK. The J segment lost 5 bases and the V segment lost 4 bases, leaving 10 bases of the junction unmatched. The CDR3 is CASSRTTGFGETQYF. CDR3 DNA: TGTGCCAGCAGCCGAACGACAGGGTTCGGGGAGACCCAGTACTTC.

This clonotype was detected many times. The CDR3 loop is CASSYKIGQEKYEQYF. CDR3 nucleotide sequence: TGTGCCAGCAGTTATAAAATCGGCCAGGAGAAATACGAGCAGTACTTC. J is TRBJ2-7 and V is TRBV6-9, with D uncertain. Trimming left V 2 bases short and J 4 bases short, with 18 bases between. The CDR3 spans 16 residues. From germline, CDR1 is MNHGY and CDR2 SVAAGI.

This clonotype was seen ten or more times. J is TRBJ2-3 and V is TRBV12-3 or TRBV12-4; 9 bases fit TRBD2. The ends lost 6 bases at V and 3 bases at J; junction bases unmatched: 1. The CDR3 length is 13 residues. The CDR3 is CASRLAGTDTQYF. The CDR3 DNA follows: TGTGCCAGCAGGCTAGCGGGAACAGATACGCAGTATTTT.

This clonotype was seen more than once but under ten times. V and J are TRBV5-6 and TRBJ2-2; no firm D call. The V end was cut by 1 base, the J end by 5 bases, with 12 bases between. Germline loops: CDR1 SGHDT, CDR2 YYEEEE. The CDR3 consists of 15 residues. CDR3 nucleotides: TGTGCCAGCAGCTTGTATTACGTGGGAACCGGGGAGCTGTTTTTT. Encoded protein: CASSLYYVGTGELFF.

This clonotype was counted a few times. The rearrangement links TRBV2 to TRBJ2-5; TRBD1 or TRBD2 may be the D gene (5 bases each). V was clipped by 3 bases and J by 7 bases, with 12 bases between them. Germline assignment: CDR1 SNHLY and CDR2 FYNNEI. CDR3 length: 13 amino acids. CDR3 sequence: CASSEGTIGTQYF. The CDR3, as DNA: TGTGCCAGCAGTGAGGGGACCATTGGGACCCAGTACTTC.

V is TRBV20-1 and J is TRBJ2-7; tentative D call: TRBD1 (6 bases). Germline assignment: CDR1 DFQATT and CDR2 SNEGSKA (reference sequence). This CDR3 spans 11 amino acids. V lost 1 base, J lost 7 bases, and 8 bases lay in between. Here the CDR3 DNA reads TGCAGTGCTAGAGGAACAGGGGAGCAGTACTTC. It specifies CSARGTGEQYF.

The V call is TRBV5-1, the J call TRBJ2-3; 8 bases are a match to TRBD2. CDR1 is SGHRS, CDR2 YFSETQ, per germline. The V gene end was trimmed by 6 bases and the J gene end by 0 bases; junction bases not matched to a gene: 6. This CDR3 contains 15 residues. The CDR3 sequence: CASIPGLVSTDTQYF. In nucleotides, the CDR3 is TGCGCCAGCATACCGGGACTAGTAAGCACAGATACGCAGTATTTT.

This clonotype showed up just a few times. The chain employs TRBV12-1 and TRBJ2-3; TRBD1 is the table's D call, not checked against the DNA. TRBV12-1 is a known pseudogene. The CDR3 consists of 20 residues. CDR3 protein: CASSPPWTGGLCGYTDTQYF. The CDR3 nucleotides are TGTGCCAGCAGCCCCCCTTGGACAGGGGGGCTATGCGGATACACAGATACGCAGTATTTT.

The CDR3 DNA follows: TGTGCCACCGGCTCAGGGATAAACAATCAGCCCCAGCATTTT. Its translation is CATGSGINNQPQHF. The chain uses TRBV24-1 and TRBJ1-5, with TRBD1 as a possible D gene (5 bases). Trimming stripped 9 bases from V and 3 bases from J, with 14 bases between. CDR1 and CDR2 from the germline V gene are KGHDR and SFDVKD. The CDR3 spans 14 residues.

The V gene is TRBV20-1, the J gene TRBJ2-1; D may be TRBD1 or TRBD2 (6 bases each). Germline CDR1 is DFQATT and CDR2 is SNEGSKA (reference sequence). The CDR3 spans 14 residues. Trimming stripped 2 bases from V and 8 bases from J, with 16 bases between. The CDR3, as DNA: TGCAGTGCTAGACACCTGACTAGGGGGGATGAGCAGTTCTTC. This translates into CSARHLTRGDEQFF.

The chain is built from TRBV28 and TRBJ2-5; D remains unclear. Germline CDR1 and CDR2: MDHEN and SYDVKM. CDR3 length: 11 residues. Trimming took off 6 bases at V and 2 bases at J, with 4 bases between the two ends. The CDR3, as DNA: TGTGCCAGCAGGGATCAAGAGACCCAGTACTTC. The encoded protein is CASRDQETQYF.

With respect to this clonotype: This may be a read error: a much more frequent sequence differs by one nucleotide. The chain has TRBV12-3 or TRBV12-4 and TRBJ2-1; D remains unclear. Deletions cut 4 bases from V and 0 bases from J, with 4 bases between. This CDR3 has 13 residues. CDR3 coding DNA: TGTGCCAGCAGTTCCGTCTCCTACAATGAGCAGTTCTTC. It encodes CASSSVSYNEQFF.

The rearrangement links TRBV4-2 to TRBJ2-7, with 7 nucleotides matching TRBD1. CDR3 size: 15 residues. The ends lost 5 bases at V and 2 bases at J; junction bases unmatched: 9. CDR1 is LGHNA, CDR2 YNFKEQ, per germline. CDR3 sequence (DNA): TGTGCCAGCAGCTCACTGGGGACAGAAACCTACGAGCAGTACTTC. Encoded protein: CASSSLGTETYEQYF.

This clonotype was found a few times. V and J are TRBV11-2 and TRBJ2-3; TRBD1 is a possible D gene (5 bases). Germline V CDR1 and CDR2: SGHAT, FQNNGV. Between the trimmed V and J ends, which lost 5 bases and 0 bases, there was a span of 21 bases. This CDR3 has 18 residues. The CDR3 coding sequence is TGTGCCAGCAGCCCCTGGCAGGGCGTAACTCTGAGCACAGATACGCAGTATTTT. Its protein product is CASSPWQGVTLSTDTQYF.

This clonotype came up a few times. The chain couples TRBV20-1 to TRBJ2-5; TRBD1 agrees at 8 bases. Germline V gene data show CDR1 as DFQATT and CDR2 as SNEGSKA (reference sequence). The trim removed 3 bases at V and 3 bases at J, leaving 15 bases unmatched. The CDR3 loop spans 17 amino acids. CDR3 residues: CSASGWIDRGMEETQYF. The CDR3 DNA reads as TGCAGTGCTAGCGGCTGGATTGACAGGGGCATGGAAGAGACCCAGTACTTC.

The chain uses TRBV28 and TRBJ2-1, with 9 bases aligning to TRBD2. The trim removed 3 bases at V and 7 bases at J, leaving 7 bases unmatched. The CDR3 runs to 15 residues. In germline, CDR1 is MDHEN, CDR2 SYDVKM. CDR3 coding DNA: TGTGCCAGCAGTTTTAGCGGGGGCACGGTGAATGAGCAGTTCTTC. Protein sequence: CASSFSGGTVNEQFF.

This clonotype was counted ten times or more. V is TRBV4-1 and J is TRBJ2-5; either TRBD1 or TRBD2 may fit D (5 bases each). The CDR3 consists of 13 residues. CDR1 and CDR2 from the germline V gene are MGHRA and YSYEKL. With 6 bases removed from V and 3 bases from J, the gap between germline ends came to 11 bases. CDR3 sequence reads: CASRGTDKETQYF. CDR3 sequence (DNA): TGCGCCAGCAGGGGGACGGATAAAGAGACCCAGTACTTC.

This clonotype was observed a handful of times. The V call is TRBV15, the J call TRBJ1-1; no clear D gene. The CDR3 runs 14 residues. CDR1 LNHNV and CDR2 YYDKDF come from the germline V gene (reference sequence). V shed 0 bases and J shed 0 bases, with 5 bases lying between them. CDR3 amino acids: CATSREFMNTEAFF. The CDR3 DNA sequence: TGTGCCACCAGCAGAGAGTTCATGAACACTGAAGCTTTCTTT.

This clonotype was seen more than once but under ten times. This chain links TRBV7-2 with TRBJ2-4; D may be TRBD1 or TRBD2 (7 bases each). V lost 5 bases, J lost 3 bases, and 20 bases lay in between. Looked up from germline, CDR1 is SGHTA and CDR2 is FQGNSA. This CDR3 is built from 17 residues. CDR3 sequence reads: CASSRGTVGRGKNIQYF. The CDR3 region has the DNA TGTGCCAGCAGCAGAGGGACAGTGGGGAGGGGCAAAAACATTCAGTACTTC.

This clonotype was found a few times. The chain employs TRBV4-3 and TRBJ2-2; TRBD2 matches at 7 bases. The germline V gene encodes CDR1 LGHNA and CDR2 YSLEER. The CDR3 runs to 16 residues. The V and J ends lost 1 base and 2 bases, in that order; junction bases with no gene match: 4. CDR3 bases: TGCGCCAGCAGCCAAGCCGGGACTACCAACACCGGGGAGCTGTTTTTT. It is translated as CASSQAGTTNTGELFF.

The gene calls are TRBV20-1 and TRBJ2-1; D gene unclear. V shed 6 bases and J shed 0 bases, with 12 bases lying between them. CDR1 is DFQATT, CDR2 SNEGSKA, per germline (reference sequence). The CDR3 runs 14 residues. The CDR3, as DNA: TGCAGTGCCTCGGTGGGCCCCTCCTACAATGAGCAGTTCTTC. This codes for CSASVGPSYNEQFF.